This T cell receptor (beta chain) comes out of a study of shared clonotypes between healthy human individuals. CDR3 size: 14 residues. Germline V gene sequence: CDR1 SGDLS, CDR2 YYNGEE. V gave up 2 bases and J gave up 6 bases, with 13 bases separating them. Sequencing used immunoSEQ multiplex PCR; TCRdb keeps in-frame clones, though not all of them. The repertoire consists of around 2,000,000 clones, with about 95% occurring once and the leading ten covering 0.85% to 1.2%. In the naive CD8 group, cells lacked CD45RO and were positively selected for CCR7, so terminally differentiated effector memory CD45RA+ cells were left out.

V and J are TRBV9 and TRBJ2-3; TRBD2 is a possible D gene (6 bases). Sequencing was performed on naive CD8+ T cells sorted from blood. This receptor was obtained from a man aged 18 to 30 in good health. CDR3 loop: CASSVGLAIDTQYF. The CDR3 DNA reads as TGTGCCAGCAGCGTGGGCCTAGCGATCGATACGCAGTATTTT.